These 15 T cell receptor beta chains came from one sample sequenced in a study of blood T cell repertoires in COVID-19. The repertoire was sequenced with immunoSEQ multiplex PCR; TCRdb's copy has only in-frame clones and lacks some. This table holds approximately 160,000 clones, over 60% found once. The specimen sequenced was peripheral blood. The receptors derive from a man in his 60s with acute or convalescent COVID-19.

This rearrangement joins TRBV4-1 to TRBJ2-3; TRBD1 matches at 7 bases. With V trimmed by 1 base and J by 4 bases, 5 bases remained unmatched. This CDR3 has 15 amino acids. CDR1 is MGHRA, CDR2 YSYEKL, per germline. CDR3 sequence (DNA): TGCGCCAGCAGCCAAGGGCAGGGGGATGCAGATACGCAGTATTTT. This codes for CASSQGQGDADTQYF.

This clone occurred a few times. V usage is TRBV7-9 and J usage is TRBJ1-6; D perhaps matches TRBD1 (5 bases). The V end lost 1 base, the J end lost 3 bases, and 10 bases lay between the germline ends. Germline values: CDR1 SEHNR, CDR2 FQNEAQ (reference sequence). The CDR3 sequence is 16 residues long. The CDR3 sequence is CASSLVDIVYNSPLHF. CDR3 sequence (DNA): TGTGCCAGCAGCTTAGTGGACATAGTCTATAATTCACCCCTCCACTTT. The complete variable domain, with remaining parts taken from reference TRBV7-9 and TRBJ1-6, reads DTGVSQNPRHKITKRGQNVTFRCDPISEHNRLYWYRQTLGQGPEFLTYFQNEAQLEKSRLLSDRFSAERPKGSFSTLEIQRTEQGDSAMYLCASSLVDIVYNSPLHFGNGTRLTVT.

This sequence joins TRBV9 and TRBJ1-2; D is uncertain. This CDR3 has 13 amino acids. V dropped 0 bases and J dropped 0 bases, with 3 bases sitting between them. CDR1 and CDR2 (germline): SGDLS, YYNGEE. The CDR3 bases are TGTGCCAGCAGCGTAGATACTAACTATGGCTACACCTTC. This codes for CASSVDTNYGYTF.

This rearrangement joins TRBV6-1 to TRBJ1-1; no clear D gene. CDR3 length: 13 amino acids. Per the germline V gene, CDR1 is MNHNS and CDR2 is SASEGT. V was trimmed by 0 bases and J by 7 bases, leaving 9 bases between them. The CDR3 DNA reads TGTGCCAGCAGTGAAGCCGCCAGAAGTGAAGCTTTCTTT. It is translated as CASSEAARSEAFF.

The chain joins TRBV27 to TRBJ2-3; TRBD1 is a possible D gene (6 bases). Deletions cut 1 base from V and 2 bases from J, with 10 bases between. From germline, CDR1 is MNHEY and CDR2 SMNVEV (reference sequence). This CDR3 comprises 15 residues. This CDR3 reads CASSLWQGTTDTQYF. For the CDR3, the DNA is TGTGCCAGCAGTTTATGGCAGGGGACCACAGATACGCAGTATTTT.

This chain links TRBV5-5 with TRBJ1-2; 8 nucleotides align to TRBD1. This CDR3 has 14 amino acids. Germline CDR1 reads SGHKS; CDR2 reads YYEKEE (reference sequence). V dropped 5 bases and J dropped 2; count of bases not matched to a gene: 5. The CDR3, as DNA: TGTGCCAGCAGTCTGACAGGGGAAAACTATGGCTACACCTTC. Residues: CASSLTGENYGYTF.

This sequence joins TRBV11-2 and TRBJ2-3, with 7 bases that match TRBD2. Germline V gives CDR1 SGHAT, CDR2 FQNNGV. The CDR3 is 17 amino acids. Trimming removed 0 bases from V and 2 bases from J; junction bases left unmatched: 8. The CDR3 here is CASSLDPGAGVTDTQYF. Written as DNA, the CDR3 is TGTGCCAGCAGCTTAGATCCCGGGGCGGGGGTCACAGATACGCAGTATTTT. The whole variable domain, remainder taken from reference TRBV11-2 and TRBJ2-3, is EAGVAQSPRYKIIEKRQSVAFWCNPISGHATLYWYQQILGQGPKLLIQFQNNGVVDDSQLPKDRFSAERLKGVDSTLKIQPAKLEDSAVYLCASSLDPGAGVTDTQYFGPGTRLTVL.

The gene calls are TRBV21-1 and TRBJ1-2; the tabulated D call, TRBD1, remains unverified against the DNA. TRBV21-1 is assigned pseudogene status. This CDR3 region has 15 residues. The CDR3 loop reads CASSKANREVYGYTF. CDR3 nucleotides: TGTGCCAGCAGCAAAGCCAACAGGGAAGTGTATGGCTACACCTTC.

This clone occurred a few times. The V and J genes are TRBV7-2 and TRBJ2-1, with TRBD1 matching 7 bases. The CDR3 runs to 12 residues. CDR1 SGHTA and CDR2 FQGNSA come from the germline V gene. The junction had 6 bases not matched to a gene; V was cut back by 6 bases and J by 10 bases. The CDR3 region has the DNA TGTGCCAGCAGAACAGGGGCGGAGGAGCAGTTCTTC. Amino acid sequence: CASRTGAEEQFF. Full variable domain (rest looked up from reference TRBV7-2 and TRBJ2-1): GAGVSQSPSNKVTEKGKDVELRCDPISGHTALYWYRQSLGQGLEFLIYFQGNSAPDKSGLPSDRFSAERTGGSVSTLTIQRTQQEDSAVYLCASRTGAEEQFFGPGTRLTVL.

This clone was seen only a few times. This rearrangement joins TRBV6-2 or TRBV6-3 to TRBJ1-6; 9 bases agree with TRBD1. J was trimmed by 8 bases and V by 2 bases; bases with no gene match: 1. CDR3 size: 14 residues. Per germline, CDR1 MNHEY and CDR2 SVGEGT. The CDR3 sequence is CASSYGTGYSPLHF. The DNA of the CDR3 is TGTGCCAGCAGTTACGGGACAGGGTATTCACCCCTCCACTTT.

V gene TRBV19 combines with J gene TRBJ2-3; D possibly corresponds to TRBD2 (6 bases). CDR3 size: 14 residues. The V gene lost 1 base and the J gene lost 1 base, with 6 bases spanning the gap. Germline loops: CDR1 LNHDA, CDR2 SQIVND (reference sequence). CDR3 sequence: CASSIGGGTDTQYF. As DNA, the CDR3 is TGTGCCAGTAGTATAGGGGGGGGCACAGATACGCAGTATTTT. The full variable domain, rest sourced from reference TRBV19 and TRBJ2-3, is DGGITQSPKYLFRKEGQNVTLSCEQNLNHDAMYWYRQDPGQGLRLIYYSQIVNDFQKGDIAEGYSVSREKKESFPLTVTSAQKNPTAFYLCASSIGGGTDTQYFGPGTRLTVL.

This chain connects TRBV20-1 to TRBJ2-7, with D tentatively TRBD2 (5 bases). This CDR3 spans 11 amino acids. V was cut by 6 bases and J by 4 bases, with 10 bases left in between. Per germline, CDR1 DFQATT and CDR2 SNEGSKA (reference sequence). The DNA for the CDR3 is TGCAGTGCCTCCCGCGGGTACGAGCAGTACTTC. Protein product: CSASRGYEQYF.

V usage is TRBV7-2 and J usage is TRBJ2-1; D may be TRBD2 (6 bases). The ends were cut back, 1 base at V and 0 bases at J, with 7 bases in the middle. The CDR3 runs to 15 residues. Per the germline V gene, CDR1 is SGHTA and CDR2 is FQGNSA. The CDR3 loop is CASSLDGSSYNEQFF. Here the CDR3 DNA reads TGTGCCAGCAGCTTAGACGGGAGCTCCTACAATGAGCAGTTCTTC.

The gene calls are TRBV2 and TRBJ2-7, with no clear D. Germline assignment: CDR1 SNHLY and CDR2 FYNNEI. The CDR3 covers 12 residues. Trimming shortened V by 2 bases and J by 4 bases, and 6 bases separated the two germline ends. The CDR3 loop reads CASSEQVYEQYF. The CDR3 nucleotides are TGTGCCAGCAGTGAACAGGTGTACGAGCAGTACTTC.

The count of this clone is one. The rearrangement links TRBV27 to TRBJ2-2, with 10 bases matching TRBD1. In germline, CDR1 is MNHEY, CDR2 SMNVEV (reference sequence). CDR3 size: 14 residues. The J segment lost 6 bases and the V segment lost 6 bases, leaving 4 bases of the junction unmatched. The CDR3 DNA is TGTGCCAGCAGCGCCGGGACAGGGGCCGGGGAGCTGTTTTTT. This translates into CASSAGTGAGELFF.